Presented here are 30 T cell receptor beta chains from one specimen sequenced in a study of blood T cell repertoires in COVID-19. The assay was immunoSEQ multiplex PCR, and TCRdb's table has in-frame clones only and misses some. Of 250,000 or so clones detected, just under 85% appear once; the ten largest clones hold 7.5% to 10%. The sequencing input was peripheral blood. The receptors were sampled from an elderly man with acute or convalescent COVID-19.

The chain is built from TRBV7-2 and TRBJ2-1; TRBD2 matches at 13 bases. Trimming took 5 bases from V and 10 from J; bases not matched to a gene: 11. Germline CDR1 reads SGHTA; CDR2 reads FQGNSA. The CDR3 length is 16 residues. Here the CDR3 reads CASSQRGTSGNREQFF. The CDR3 bases are TGTGCCAGCAGCCAACGCGGGACTAGCGGGAATCGGGAGCAGTTCTTC.

About this clone: Other DNA variants within this sample encode the same CDR3. This rearrangement joins TRBV5-1 to TRBJ1-1; D remains ambiguous. The germline gives CDR1 SGHRS, CDR2 YFSETQ. The V and J ends lost 7 bases and 1 base respectively, with 14 bases between them. The CDR3 is 14 amino acids. CDR3 sequence: CASSLRTGNTEAFF. The CDR3 coding sequence is TGCGCCAGCTCGCTTAGAACGGGGAACACTGAAGCTTTCTTT.

The chain joins TRBV27 to TRBJ1-2; TRBD1 agrees at 9 bases. Per the germline V gene, CDR1 is MNHEY and CDR2 is SMNVEV (reference sequence). The CDR3 consists of 15 residues. J gave up 4 bases and V 3 bases, and 6 bases lay outside the gene matches. In DNA form, the CDR3 reads TGTGCCAGCAGTTTTGGGGACAGGGTCGGCTATGGCTACACCTTC. Its translation: CASSFGDRVGYGYTF.

V usage is TRBV2 and J usage is TRBJ1-2; 11 positions agree with TRBD1. In germline, CDR1 is SNHLY, CDR2 FYNNEI. V was pared by 4 bases and J by 5 bases, with 3 bases of the junction left unmatched. CDR3 length: 14 amino acids. CDR3 in DNA: TGTGCCAGCAGTGGGACAGGGGGCGTATATGGCTACACCTTC. This codes for CASSGTGGVYGYTF.

The chain carries TRBV24-1 and TRBJ1-5; tentatively, D is TRBD1 (5 bases). This CDR3 contains 14 residues. Germline V gene data show CDR1 as KGHDR and CDR2 as SFDVKD. V dropped 6 bases and J dropped 6 bases, with 14 bases sitting between them. This CDR3 is CATSSGSMGQPQHF. The CDR3 DNA follows: TGTGCCACCAGTTCAGGGTCGATGGGTCAGCCCCAGCATTTT.

This clone occurred a few times. This sequence joins TRBV5-6 and TRBJ2-3, with 8 bases fitting TRBD2. The junction had 3 bases not matched to a gene; V was cut back by 2 bases and J by 1 base. The CDR3 contains 15 residues. In germline, CDR1 is SGHDT, CDR2 YYEEEE. The CDR3 region is CASSFRRGGTDTQYF. The CDR3 nucleotides are TGTGCCAGCAGCTTTAGGCGGGGGGGCACAGATACGCAGTATTTT. The full variable domain, completed using reference TRBV5-6 and TRBJ2-3, is DAGVTQSPTHLIKTRGQQVTLRCSPKSGHDTVSWYQQALGQGPQFIFQYYEEEERQRGNFPDRFSGHQFPNYSSELNVNALLLGDSALYLCASSFRRGGTDTQYFGPGTRLTVL.

This clone was detected a few times. The genes are TRBV19 and TRBJ1-1; weak D call: TRBD1 (5 bases). This CDR3 is built from 14 residues. The germline V gene encodes CDR1 LNHDA and CDR2 SQIVND (reference sequence). The germline V and J ends were trimmed by 6 bases and 1 base, with 12 bases remaining between them. The CDR3 spells CASSTYQGNTEAFF. For the CDR3, the DNA is TGTGCCAGTAGCACATATCAGGGGAACACTGAAGCTTTCTTT.

J is TRBJ1-1 and V is TRBV5-4, with D possibly being TRBD1 (6 bases). Trimming stripped 4 bases from V and 0 bases from J, with 10 bases between. Germline lookup yields CDR1 SGHNT and CDR2 YYREEE (reference sequence). The length of the CDR3 is 14 residues. CDR3 DNA: TGTGCCAGCAGCATCGACAGGATGAACACTGAAGCTTTCTTT. Residues: CASSIDRMNTEAFF.

The CDR3 sequence: CASRQLAGGPGSTDTQYF. The DNA for the CDR3 is TGTGCCAGCAGACAACTAGCGGGAGGGCCGGGTAGCACAGATACGCAGTATTTT. The chain joins TRBV27 to TRBJ2-3; 13 bases line up with TRBD2. Germline trimming cut 6 bases from V and 0 bases from J; bases unmatched to any gene: 9. This CDR3 contains 18 residues. Per germline, CDR1 MNHEY and CDR2 SMNVEV (reference sequence).

This chain joins TRBV18 and TRBJ2-5, with D possibly TRBD2 on 6 matching bases. The CDR3 loop spans 14 amino acids. CDR1 is KGHSH, CDR2 LQKENI, per germline. V was trimmed by 1 base and J by 5 bases, leaving 11 bases between them. The CDR3 sequence is CASSPQRGGETQYF. In DNA, the CDR3 is TGTGCCAGCTCACCACAACGAGGAGGGGAGACCCAGTACTTC.

This clone has just one count. This rearrangement joins TRBV21-1 to TRBJ1-5; TRBD1, as called in the table, went unchecked against the DNA. TRBV21-1 is tagged as a pseudogene. This CDR3 is 16 amino acids long. The CDR3 bases are TGTGCCAGCACCCAACCAGGGCCGGCTATCAATCAGCCCCAGCATTTT. It translates to CASTQPGPAINQPQHF.

The CDR3, as DNA: TGCGCCAGCAGGGCCGGGACAGGGGCGTGGAACACTGAAGCTTTCTTT. It translates to CASRAGTGAWNTEAFF. This chain links TRBV10-1 with TRBJ1-1; TRBD1 agrees at 10 bases. Germline lookup yields CDR1 WNHNN and CDR2 SYGVQD (reference sequence). The CDR3 spans 16 residues. V was clipped by 6 bases and J by 1 base; unmatched bases: 8.

The V gene is TRBV6-1, the J gene TRBJ1-3, with TRBD1 as a possible D gene (6 bases). V was trimmed by 2 bases and J by 5 bases, leaving 13 bases between them. Per germline, CDR1 MNHNS and CDR2 SASEGT. The CDR3 length is 15 residues. CDR3 DNA sequence: TGTGCCAGCAGTGAAAGTGGGGGACAAAGAAACACCATATATTTT. Its protein is CASSESGGQRNTIYF.

The V and J genes are TRBV24-1 and TRBJ2-5; 9 positions agree with TRBD1. With 4 bases clipped from V and 4 bases from J, the junction kept 15 bases outside the gene matches. This CDR3 has 18 residues. Germline CDR1 KGHDR, CDR2 SFDVKD. CDR3 bases: TGTGCCACCAGTGACCGGGCCGGGACAGGGAAAGTGCGAGAGACCCAGTACTTC. This translates into CATSDRAGTGKVRETQYF.

This clone has just a few counts. The rearrangement links TRBV7-9 to TRBJ2-7; 9 positions match TRBD2. Losses at the gene ends were 6 bases for V and 0 bases for J; bases not matched to a gene: 6. The CDR3 runs 15 residues. Germline lookup yields CDR1 SEHNR and CDR2 FQNEAQ (reference sequence). The CDR3 reads CASSPNSGGSYEQYF. For the CDR3, the DNA is TGTGCCAGCAGTCCCAATAGCGGGGGCTCCTACGAGCAGTACTTC.

The chain recombines TRBV24-1 with TRBJ1-3; D not certain. CDR3 size: 16 residues. Germline V gene lookup returns CDR1 KGHDR and CDR2 SFDVKD. V was shortened by 3 bases and J by 2 bases, with 13 bases between the two germline ends. CDR3 residues: CATSDATGSAGNTIYF. For the CDR3, the DNA is TGTGCCACCAGTGATGCCACTGGTAGCGCTGGAAACACCATATATTTT.

About this clone: Other DNA sequences from this sample encode an identical CDR3 as well. The V gene is TRBV9, the J gene TRBJ1-2, with 11 bases identical to TRBD1. CDR1 and CDR2 from the germline V gene are SGDLS and YYNGEE. This CDR3 contains 15 residues. The V and J ends lost 2 bases and 4 bases, in that order; junction bases with no gene match: 4. CDR3 sequence reads: CASSVGQGVGYGYTF. The CDR3 bases are TGTGCCAGCAGCGTGGGACAGGGGGTAGGCTATGGCTACACCTTC.

This clone was seen a single time. For the CDR3, the DNA is TGTGCCAGCAGCCAAGGTAGACAGGGGCGCTCACCCCTCCACTTT. It translates to CASSQGRQGRSPLHF. The V and J genes are TRBV3-1 (or the pseudogene TRBV3-2) and TRBJ1-6; 8 nucleotides match TRBD1. The CDR3 is made up of 15 amino acids. The V segment lost 1 base and the J segment 10 bases; nucleotides outside the gene matches: 6. The germline V gene encodes CDR1 LGHDT and CDR2 YNNKEL (reference sequence).

The V call is TRBV24-1, the J call TRBJ2-1; 11 bases line up with TRBD2. Germline loops: CDR1 KGHDR, CDR2 SFDVKD. Trimming took 0 bases from V and 4 from J; bases not matched to a gene: 1. The CDR3 sequence is 16 residues long. The CDR3 DNA sequence: TGTGCCACCAGTGATTTGGGGACTAGCGGATACAATGAGCAGTTCTTC. This sequence encodes CATSDLGTSGYNEQFF.

The chain uses TRBV28 and TRBJ1-5; TRBD1 aligns across 8 bases. CDR3 size: 15 residues. Per germline, CDR1 MDHEN and CDR2 SYDVKM. V lost 4 bases, J lost 5 bases, and 7 bases stayed unmatched. This CDR3 reads CASSSGQGNHQPQHF. CDR3 DNA sequence: TGTGCCAGCAGTTCAGGACAGGGTAATCATCAGCCCCAGCATTTT.

The chain uses TRBV6-6 and TRBJ2-7; a possible D gene is TRBD2 (6 bases). Trimming took 2 bases from V and 0 from J, leaving 11 bases between them. The CDR3 covers 15 residues. Looked up from germline, CDR1 is MNHNY and CDR2 is SVGAGI (reference sequence). The CDR3 sequence is CASSYGWRDSYEQYF. CDR3 DNA sequence: TGTGCCAGCAGTTACGGCTGGCGGGACTCCTACGAGCAGTACTTC.

The chain joins TRBV5-8 to TRBJ2-5; D is ambiguous. Per germline, CDR1 SGHTS and CDR2 YDEGEE. The CDR3 totals 11 residues. Trimming took 5 bases from V and 2 from J, leaving 4 bases between them. CDR3 sequence reads: CASRRQETQYF. For the CDR3, the DNA is TGTGCCAGCAGGCGACAAGAGACCCAGTACTTC.

The CDR3 bases are TGTGCCAGCAGCCAGACAGGGTCCGGGGCCAACGTCCTGACTTTC. The encoded protein is CASSQTGSGANVLTF. V usage is TRBV14 and J usage is TRBJ2-6; 7 bases are a match to TRBD1. Germline V lookup: CDR1 SGHDN, CDR2 FVKESK. The V gene end was trimmed by 3 bases and the J gene end by 4 bases; junction bases not matched to a gene: 3. This CDR3 is built from 15 residues.

Worth noting for this clone: A read error may produce the germline difference seen at one junction end. The gene calls are TRBV5-1 and TRBJ1-2; 12 bases map to TRBD1. Germline CDR1 and CDR2: SGHRS and YFSETQ. This CDR3 is 15 amino acids long. In DNA, the CDR3 is TGCACCAGCAGCTGGGCCGGGACAGGGGGCTCGGTGGACACCTTC. Protein product: CTSSWAGTGGSVDTF.

The rearrangement uses TRBV11-2 and TRBJ2-7, with 12 bases lining up with TRBD2. V shed 5 bases, J shed 9 bases, and the junction held 11 bases outside the gene matches. CDR1 and CDR2 from the germline V gene are SGHAT and FQNNGV. The CDR3 is made up of 15 amino acids. Here the CDR3 reads CASSEGLAGRSGQYF. DNA of the CDR3: TGTGCCAGCAGCGAAGGACTAGCGGGAAGATCGGGGCAGTACTTC.

The genes are TRBV6-6 and TRBJ1-1; TRBD1 matches at 8 bases. The CDR3 is made up of 15 amino acids. The germline V gene has CDR1 MNHNY and CDR2 SVGAGI (reference sequence). With 5 bases clipped from V and 1 base from J, the junction kept 6 bases outside the gene matches. The CDR3 loop is CASSAPGQGNTEAFF. The CDR3 bases are TGTGCCAGCAGTGCTCCCGGACAGGGGAACACTGAAGCTTTCTTT.

The rearrangement uses TRBV28 and TRBJ1-3, with D perhaps matching TRBD1 (6 bases). Germline CDR1 is MDHEN and CDR2 is SYDVKM. The CDR3 spans 13 residues. As DNA, the CDR3 is TGTGTTGGGGGGGCCAAGGCTGGAAACACCATATATTTT. This codes for CVGGAKAGNTIYF.

The J gene is TRBJ2-4, the V gene TRBV19; 11 bases map to TRBD1. V shed 1 base, J shed 10 bases, and the junction held 9 bases outside the gene matches. Germline V gene lookup returns CDR1 LNHDA and CDR2 SQIVND (reference sequence). This CDR3 has 16 residues. The CDR3 spells CASSIGGTGGIKIQYF. In nucleotides, the CDR3 is TGTGCCAGTAGTATAGGGGGGACAGGGGGAATTAAAATTCAGTACTTC. Using reference TRBV19 and TRBJ2-4 for the parts outside the CDR3, the full variable domain is DGGITQSPKYLFRKEGQNVTLSCEQNLNHDAMYWYRQDPGQGLRLIYYSQIVNDFQKGDIAEGYSVSREKKESFPLTVTSAQKNPTAFYLCASSIGGTGGIKIQYFGAGTRLSVL.

The chain is built from TRBV5-1 and TRBJ1-6; 10 bases are shared with TRBD1. This CDR3 spans 13 amino acids. J gave up 8 bases and V 7 bases, and 3 bases lay outside the gene matches. Looked up from germline, CDR1 is SGHRS and CDR2 is YFSETQ. This chain's CDR3 is CASRTGGHSPLHF. The CDR3 coding sequence is TGCGCCAGCCGGACAGGGGGTCATTCACCCCTCCACTTT.

The CDR3 sequence is CASSWDTNTGELFF. DNA of the CDR3: TGCGCCAGCAGCTGGGACACAAACACCGGGGAGCTGTTTTTT. V is TRBV5-1 and J is TRBJ2-2; possible D gene TRBD1, 6 bases. V was pared by 3 bases and J by 2 bases, with 8 bases between. Germline-derived CDR1 and CDR2 are SGHRS and YFSETQ. The CDR3 has 14 residues.